The 20 T cell receptor beta chains below all came from one sample that was sequenced in a study of blood T cell repertoires in COVID-19. Profiled with immunoSEQ multiplex PCR; TCRdb holds only in-frame clones, not every one. This table has tens of thousands of clones, nearly 90% appearing once. Input material: peripheral blood. The receptors here all came from a man in his sixties with acute or convalescent COVID-19.

V gene TRBV11-2 combines with J gene TRBJ1-6, with 7 bases lining up with TRBD1. CDR3 length: 14 residues. The germline V gene encodes CDR1 SGHAT and CDR2 FQNNGV. With 3 bases clipped from V and 7 bases from J, the junction kept 3 bases outside the gene matches. CDR3 sequence: CASSFGTDNSPLHF. CDR3 in DNA: TGTGCCAGCAGCTTCGGGACAGACAATTCACCCCTCCACTTT.

This clone was picked up one time. CDR3 protein: CASSFERVNSPLHF. As DNA, the CDR3 is TGTGCCAGCAGCTTTGAACGGGTTAATTCACCCCTCCACTTT. The chain combines TRBV7-2 with TRBJ1-6; D call uncertain. The V gene lost 3 bases and the J gene lost 6 bases, with 9 bases spanning the gap. The CDR3 is 14 residues long. In germline, CDR1 is SGHTA, CDR2 FQGNSA.

In its sample, this clone was seen a few times. The chain uses TRBV28 and TRBJ2-1, with D tentatively TRBD1 (6 bases). Germline V lookup: CDR1 MDHEN, CDR2 SYDVKM. The CDR3 length is 14 residues. V lost 11 bases, J lost 0 bases, and 14 bases lay in between. CDR3 loop: CAHQGPFSYNEQFF. The CDR3 DNA reads as TGTGCCCACCAGGGGCCCTTCTCCTACAATGAGCAGTTCTTC.

This sequence joins TRBV29-1 and TRBJ1-2; TRBD1 aligns across 7 bases. J gave up 4 bases and V 8 bases, and 7 bases lay outside the gene matches. Germline V gene sequence: CDR1 SQVTM, CDR2 ANQGSEA. This CDR3 contains 12 residues. The CDR3 nucleotides are TGCAGCTCCCCAGGGGGGCGCTATGGCTACACCTTC. Protein sequence: CSSPGGRYGYTF.

CDR3 protein: CAWSVQGATFF. DNA of the CDR3: TGTGCCTGGAGTGTCCAGGGGGCGACGTTTTTT. The chain combines TRBV30 with TRBJ1-4, with 8 bases that match TRBD1. The CDR3 is 11 residues long. Germline V gene sequence: CDR1 GTSNPN, CDR2 SVGIG (reference sequence). J lost 16 bases, V lost 0 bases, and 4 bases had no gene match.

The chain recombines TRBV6-1 with TRBJ2-2; the match to TRBD1 covers 9 bases. The junction had 4 bases not matched to a gene; V was cut back by 2 bases and J by 3 bases. The CDR3 loop spans 16 amino acids. CDR1 and CDR2 from the germline V gene are MNHNS and SASEGT. The CDR3 DNA sequence: TGTGCCAGCAGTGAATGGACAGGGGACCACACCGGGGAGCTGTTTTTT. Translating gives CASSEWTGDHTGELFF.

J is TRBJ2-3 and V is TRBV5-1, with TRBD2 matching 8 bases. This CDR3 has 16 amino acids. Trimming took 3 bases from V and 3 from J; bases not matched to a gene: 9. Germline loops: CDR1 SGHRS, CDR2 YFSETQ. CDR3 loop: CASSSGGRGPTDTQYF. The DNA of the CDR3 is TGCGCCAGCAGCTCGGGAGGGCGGGGGCCAACAGATACGCAGTATTTT.

This clone has just a few counts. The V gene is TRBV27, the J gene TRBJ1-1; a possible D gene is TRBD1 (6 bases). Trimming took off 6 bases at V and 4 bases at J, with 15 bases between the two ends. Germline-derived CDR1 and CDR2 are MNHEY and SMNVEV (reference sequence). This CDR3 is built from 14 residues. The CDR3 nucleotides are TGTGCCAGCAGGTTCCCAGGGGAGGGCACTGAAGCTTTCTTT. Amino acid sequence: CASRFPGEGTEAFF.

The gene calls are TRBV12-5 and TRBJ2-7; D gene unclear. The V gene lost 0 bases and the J gene lost 0 bases, with 12 bases spanning the gap. CDR1 and CDR2 (germline): LGHNT, FRNRAP. The CDR3 is made up of 16 amino acids. CDR3 amino acids: CASGLVSGGTSYEQYF. The CDR3 bases are TGTGCTAGTGGTTTGGTCAGTGGCGGAACCTCCTACGAGCAGTACTTC. Variable domain in full (rest from reference TRBV12-5 and TRBJ2-7): DARVTQTPRHKVTEMGQEVTMRCQPILGHNTVFWYRQTMMQGLELLAYFRNRAPLDDSGMPKDRFSAEMPDATLATLKIQPSEPRDSAVYFCASGLVSGGTSYEQYFGPGTRLTVT.

The chain uses TRBV3-1 (or the pseudogene TRBV3-2) and TRBJ2-5; D perhaps matches TRBD1 (6 bases). This CDR3 has 16 residues. Deletions cut 4 bases from V and 5 bases from J, with 20 bases between. The germline V gene has CDR1 LGHDT and CDR2 YNNKEL (reference sequence). The DNA of the CDR3 is TGTGCCAGCAGCCCCAGCGTGGGGGCGAGAAGGGAGACCCAGTACTTC. This translates into CASSPSVGARRETQYF.

This sequence joins TRBV2 and TRBJ1-1; 7 bases are shared with TRBD1. The germline CDR1 and CDR2 sequences are SNHLY and FYNNEI. The trim removed 3 bases at V and 0 bases at J, leaving 7 bases unmatched. The CDR3 runs to 16 residues. The CDR3 nucleotides read TGTGCCAGCAGTGACGGCAGGGGGAGGCTGAACACTGAAGCTTTCTTT. Residues: CASSDGRGRLNTEAFF.

The sample holds a few counts of this clone. The chain couples TRBV6-5 to TRBJ1-6, with D possibly being TRBD1 (5 bases). The CDR3 has 13 residues. Germline CDR1 is MNHEY and CDR2 is SVGAGI. Trimming cost V 5 bases and J 14 bases, with 16 bases left between them. CDR3: CASSPSGIFTLHF. The DNA for the CDR3 is TGTGCCAGCAGTCCCTCAGGGATATTCACCCTCCACTTT.

This sequence joins TRBV29-1 and TRBJ1-2, with TRBD1 matching over 10 bases. V shed 6 bases, J shed 6 bases, and the junction held 4 bases outside the gene matches. CDR1 and CDR2 (germline): SQVTM, ANQGSEA. CDR3 length: 12 amino acids. CDR3 sequence (DNA): TGCAGCGTCGCCGGGACAGGGGATGGCTACACCTTC. Translated, it gives CSVAGTGDGYTF.

By its share, this clone is medium-sized. This chain joins TRBV9 and TRBJ1-5; D is uncertain. Trimming removed 3 bases at V and 1 base at J, with 11 bases between. The CDR3 has 15 residues. The germline CDR1 and CDR2 sequences are SGDLS and YYNGEE. This chain's CDR3 is CASSEGGRSNQPQHF. CDR3 DNA sequence: TGTGCCAGCAGCGAGGGAGGACGGAGCAATCAGCCCCAGCATTTT.

This chain uses TRBV19 with TRBJ1-4, with 10 bases fitting TRBD1. CDR1 LNHDA and CDR2 SQIVND come from the germline V gene (reference sequence). After removal of 4 bases from V and 0 bases from J, the junction contained 8 bases not matched to a gene. The CDR3 contains 18 residues. DNA of the CDR3: TGTGCCAGTAGTACACGACAGGGGGCAGGGGCAACTAATGAAAAACTGTTTTTT. This translates into CASSTRQGAGATNEKLFF.

The genes are TRBV7-2 and TRBJ2-5, with D unresolved. CDR1 is SGHTA and CDR2 is FQGNSA in the germline V gene. V was clipped by 1 base and J by 2 bases, with 14 bases between them. There are 16 residues in the CDR3. CDR3 sequence: CASSLVLTTSQETQYF. Written as DNA, the CDR3 is TGTGCCAGCAGCTTAGTCCTTACCACTTCTCAAGAGACCCAGTACTTC.

The rearrangement links TRBV10-1 to TRBJ1-6; 8 bases line up with TRBD1. J gave up 7 bases and V 9 bases, and 2 bases lay outside the gene matches. CDR1 is WNHNN, CDR2 SYGVQD, per germline (reference sequence). The CDR3 spans 12 residues. The CDR3 DNA reads as TGCGCCAGTGGACAGGGAAATTCACCCCTCCACTTT. Translation: CASGQGNSPLHF.

The chain recombines TRBV19 with TRBJ2-7; tentatively, D is TRBD1 (5 bases). The germline V gene has CDR1 LNHDA and CDR2 SQIVND (reference sequence). V was cut by 3 bases and J by 7 bases, with 13 bases left in between. The CDR3 consists of 13 residues. The CDR3 DNA reads TGTGCCAGTAGTATGCAGGGTTCAGTAGAGCAGTACTTC. Its protein product is CASSMQGSVEQYF.

This clone is a singleton in its sample. The chain employs TRBV18 and TRBJ1-2; TRBD1 matches 7 bases. Trimming took 6 bases from V and 3 from J; bases not matched to a gene: 4. The V gene's germline CDR1 is KGHSH and CDR2 LQKENI. The CDR3 sequence is 13 residues long. CDR3 nucleotides: TGTGCCAGCTCTCCAGACAGGGACTATGGCTACACCTTC. This encodes CASSPDRDYGYTF.

This rearrangement joins TRBV4-2 to TRBJ1-6, with unresolved D. The ends were cut back, 0 bases at V and 5 bases at J, with 8 bases in the middle. Germline CDR1 is LGHNA and CDR2 is YNFKEQ. The CDR3 is made up of 15 amino acids. The CDR3 is CASSQELVDNSPLHF. The DNA of the CDR3 is TGTGCCAGCAGCCAAGAACTGGTGGATAATTCACCCCTCCACTTT.